A selection of T cell receptor beta chains follows, all from one sample in a study of human T cells and chemical hapten exposure. TCRdb called the RACE reads again in MiXCR, with one record for every CDR3 protein. The table lists 180,000 or so distinct CDR3 sequences, 20% to 25% of them singletons. Sequenced material: whole blood, taken in connection with sensitization to the hapten diphenylcyclopropenone (DPC). The receptors stem from a woman aged 45-60 years with alopecia areata. Some clones in this sample may be carry-over from other donors' samples. Both conserved end residues are trimmed from each CDR3. The D gene is left open where the match is weak.

D: NA
V: TRBV7-9
CDR3: ASSPSGAHEQY

D: TRBD1
V: TRBV5-5
CDR3: ASSVGTGDTSREQY

D: TRBD2
V: TRBV7-9
CDR3: ASSSPLAGDDNEQF

D: TRBD1
V: TRBV12-3/TRBV12-4
CDR3: ASSLEWTGADTQY

D: NA
V: TRBV24-1
CDR3: ATTPSTPRRDKNIQY

D: NA
V: TRBV7-9
CDR3: ASSQNQGFYT

D: TRBD1
V: TRBV25-1
CDR3: ASSQTGFYSPLH

D: NA
V: TRBV29-1
CDR3: SVVPQRANTGELF

D: TRBD2
V: TRBV6-5
CDR3: ASTRTSGRPDTQY

D: TRBD2
V: TRBV10-3
CDR3: AVSDQAGVYNEQF

D: TRBD1
V: TRBV12-3/TRBV12-4
CDR3: ASSQQGVYNEQF

D: NA
V: TRBV25-1
CDR3: ASSATGANTEAF

D: NA
V: TRBV27
CDR3: ASSSFPGGSF

D: NA
V: TRBV20-1
CDR3: SARGGPGDTQY

D: NA
V: TRBV6-5
CDR3: ATPYTRVGEHEQF

D: TRBD1
V: TRBV27
CDR3: ANPDREAYEQY

D: NA
V: TRBV6-5
CDR3: ASRSAGGYT

D: TRBD1
V: TRBV19
CDR3: ASSIVYRGVSNEQF

D: NA
V: TRBV29-1
CDR3: SVNQGNEKLF

D: TRBD1
V: TRBV28
CDR3: HTWDRATDTQY

D: NA
V: TRBV3-1
CDR3: ASSRPAGELF

D: TRBD1
V: TRBV6-2/TRBV6-3
CDR3: ASSQNRGIRF

D: NA
V: TRBV9
CDR3: ASSPMQSEQF

D: NA
V: TRBV6-1
CDR3: ASSEVPPLH

D: TRBD1
V: TRBV6-6
CDR3: ASSYDRDYTGELF

D: NA
V: TRBV7-2
CDR3: ASSGGLNNQPQH

D: NA
V: TRBV29-1
CDR3: SVYQTPVYGYT

D: NA
V: TRBV18
CDR3: ASSRGDYGYT

D: NA
V: TRBV7-7
CDR3: ASSLGGRNQETQY

D: NA
V: TRBV27
CDR3: ASSLREGYTEAF

D: NA
V: TRBV3-1
CDR3: ASSQDRSYEQY

D: NA
V: TRBV7-2
CDR3: ASSLGGGSSGNTIY

D: TRBD1
V: TRBV29-1
CDR3: SAADRGGGETQY

D: NA
V: TRBV4-2
CDR3: ASSQDQGASPLH

D: NA
V: TRBV29-1
CDR3: SVGGFGSNQPQN

D: NA
V: TRBV6-5
CDR3: ASSFHLRARGNEQY

D: NA
V: TRBV7-9
CDR3: ASSLAGRPSGNTIY

D: NA
V: TRBV7-6
CDR3: ASSLDRETGNTIY

D: NA
V: TRBV3-1
CDR3: ASSRQVGGEQF

D: NA
V: TRBV3-1
CDR3: ASSQAAASKAQY

D: TRBD2
V: TRBV5-1
CDR3: ASRSSGRATGTDTQY

D: NA
V: TRBV15
CDR3: ATSRTNTEAF

D: NA
V: TRBV12-3/TRBV12-4
CDR3: ASRLGEGQPQH

D: TRBD2
V: TRBV5-1
CDR3: ASRALAVRTDTQY

D: NA
V: TRBV3-1
CDR3: ASSRITGELF

D: NA
V: TRBV7-9
CDR3: ASSPWMRGHTEAF

D: TRBD2
V: TRBV28
CDR3: ASKGGGSSYEQY

D: TRBD1
V: TRBV5-1
CDR3: ASSTGQGYNEQF

D: NA
V: TRBV7-9
CDR3: ASSLRGEKLF